A selection of T cell receptor beta chains follows, all from one sample in a study of technical replicates of blood from a handful of donors. TCRdb's table, derived via immunoSEQ multiplex PCR, lists solely in-frame clones and lacks some. This sample has roughly 87,000 clones, with more than 85% found just once. What was sequenced was T cells isolated from PBMCs. The receptor source for this set is a human donor in good health. CDR3s include the opening cysteine and the closing phenylalanine or tryptophan. A D gene is named only where the DNA matches it firmly. Size is omitted from some rows. Given values are once, few, many or a class for expanded clones.

abundance: .
v_gene: TRBV7-3
j_gene: TRBJ1-1
d_gene: TRBD1
CDR3nt: TGTGCCAGCAGCTGGGACAGGTGGAACACTGAAGCTTTCTTT
CDR3aa: CASSWDRWNTEAFF

abundance: once
v_gene: TRBV29-1
j_gene: TRBJ2-1
d_gene: .
CDR3nt: TGCAGCGTTGACCATTACAATGAGCAGTTCTTC
CDR3aa: CSVDHYNEQFF

abundance: .
v_gene: TRBV11-2
j_gene: TRBJ1-5
d_gene: .
CDR3nt: TGTGCCAGCAGCTTAGAAGGCAGGCCCAATCAGCCCCAGCATTTT
CDR3aa: CASSLEGRPNQPQHF

abundance: .
v_gene: TRBV19
j_gene: TRBJ1-2
d_gene: .
CDR3nt: TGTGCCAGTAGTATAGATGTTTCGGGGTATGGCTACACCTTC
CDR3aa: CASSIDVSGYGYTF

abundance: .
v_gene: TRBV28
j_gene: TRBJ2-1
d_gene: TRBD2
CDR3nt: TGTGCCAGCAGCCACATCGGGGGGGACAATGAGCAGTTCTTC
CDR3aa: CASSHIGGDNEQFF

abundance: .
v_gene: TRBV29-1
j_gene: TRBJ2-3
d_gene: .
CDR3nt: TGCAGCGTTGAAGGGTATCAGGATACGCAGTATTTT
CDR3aa: CSVEGYQDTQYF

abundance: .
v_gene: TRBV19
j_gene: TRBJ2-7
d_gene: .
CDR3nt: TGTGCCACCTTCTCCGGGACAACCTACGAGCAGTACTTC
CDR3aa: CATFSGTTYEQYF

abundance: once
v_gene: TRBV6-1
j_gene: TRBJ1-1
d_gene: .
CDR3nt: TGTGCCAGCAGTGAAGTTAACATGAACACTGAAGCTTTCTTT
CDR3aa: CASSEVNMNTEAFF

abundance: once
v_gene: TRBV25-1
j_gene: TRBJ1-1
d_gene: .
CDR3nt: TGTGCCAGCAGTGTGGAGGCAGCAACCATGAACACTGAAGCTTTCTTT
CDR3aa: CASSVEAATMNTEAFF

abundance: .
v_gene: TRBV9
j_gene: TRBJ2-2
d_gene: .
CDR3nt: TGTGCCAGCAGCTCCACCCCGCCACAGGAGAACACCGGGGAGCTGTTTTTT
CDR3aa: CASSSTPPQENTGELFF

abundance: once
v_gene: TRBV28
j_gene: TRBJ1-2
d_gene: TRBD1
CDR3nt: TGTGCCAGCAGTTTAGAGGGGGCAATCTATGGCTACACCTTC
CDR3aa: CASSLEGAIYGYTF

abundance: .
v_gene: TRBV7-2
j_gene: TRBJ2-1
d_gene: TRBD2
CDR3nt: TGTGCCAGCAGCTTAACCGGGACTAGCGGACACAATGAGCAGTTCTTC
CDR3aa: CASSLTGTSGHNEQFF

abundance: .
v_gene: TRBV10-3
j_gene: TRBJ2-7
d_gene: TRBD1
CDR3nt: TGTGCCATACAGGGGTTGGAGGACGAGCAGTACTTC
CDR3aa: CAIQGLEDEQYF

abundance: few
v_gene: TRBV16
j_gene: TRBJ1-1
d_gene: .
CDR3nt: TGTGCCAGCAGCCTTGACATGAGAACTGAAGCTTTCTTT
CDR3aa: CASSLDMRTEAFF

abundance: .
v_gene: TRBV9
j_gene: TRBJ2-2
d_gene: .
CDR3nt: TGTGCCAGCAGCCTCTACCCCGGGGAGCTGTTTTTT
CDR3aa: CASSLYPGELFF

abundance: once
v_gene: TRBV9
j_gene: TRBJ2-7
d_gene: .
CDR3nt: TGTGCCAGCAGCCTGGGACTGGCGGGCTACGAGCAGTACTTC
CDR3aa: CASSLGLAGYEQYF

abundance: .
v_gene: TRBV9
j_gene: TRBJ1-2
d_gene: TRBD1
CDR3nt: TGTGCCAGCAGCGTAGCTGGGGCAGGGGGCGTCTATGGCTACACCTTC
CDR3aa: CASSVAGAGGVYGYTF

abundance: .
v_gene: TRBV4-2
j_gene: TRBJ2-7
d_gene: TRBD2
CDR3nt: TGTGCCAGCAGCCAAGGTCCGGGAGGATCCTACGAGCAGTACTTC
CDR3aa: CASSQGPGGSYEQYF

abundance: .
v_gene: TRBV28
j_gene: TRBJ2-2
d_gene: .
CDR3nt: TGTGCCAGCAGTTTATCCCCCTACACCGGGGAGCTGTTTTTT
CDR3aa: CASSLSPYTGELFF

abundance: .
v_gene: TRBV7-9
j_gene: TRBJ2-1
d_gene: TRBD2
CDR3nt: TGTGCCAGCAGCTTATTCCAGCGGGAGAAGGATGAGCAGTTCTTC
CDR3aa: CASSLFQREKDEQFF

abundance: .
v_gene: TRBV9
j_gene: TRBJ2-3
d_gene: TRBD2
CDR3nt: TGTGCCAGCAGCTCATCGGGAGGGCCAGATACGCAGTATTTT
CDR3aa: CASSSSGGPDTQYF

abundance: .
v_gene: TRBV10-3
j_gene: TRBJ1-3
d_gene: TRBD1
CDR3nt: TGTGCCATCAGTCTGTTTCCTCCGGGACAGGTGAATGGAAACACCATATATTTT
CDR3aa: CAISLFPPGQVNGNTIYF

abundance: .
v_gene: TRBV6-1
j_gene: TRBJ1-4
d_gene: TRBD1
CDR3nt: TGTGCCAGCAGCCCCTCCCTAAGACAGGGGTGGGTGTTTTTT
CDR3aa: CASSPSLRQGWVFF

abundance: .
v_gene: TRBV5-4
j_gene: TRBJ1-4
d_gene: .
CDR3nt: TGTGCCAGCAGCTTAACGGGAGCTCACTCAACTAATGAAAAACTGTTTTTT
CDR3aa: CASSLTGAHSTNEKLFF

abundance: .
v_gene: TRBV4-1
j_gene: TRBJ1-4
d_gene: TRBD1
CDR3nt: TGCGCCAGCAGCCAAGAAAGGGGGCCTAATGAAAAACTGTTTTTT
CDR3aa: CASSQERGPNEKLFF

abundance: .
v_gene: TRBV5-6
j_gene: TRBJ2-5
d_gene: .
CDR3nt: TGTGCCAGCAGCTGGGACTTGAAAGAGACCCAGTACTTC
CDR3aa: CASSWDLKETQYF

abundance: .
v_gene: TRBV30
j_gene: TRBJ2-7
d_gene: .
CDR3nt: TGTGCCTGGAGTCCCGGGGGAGAGGGAAGCGACGAGCAGTACTTC
CDR3aa: CAWSPGGEGSDEQYF

abundance: .
v_gene: TRBV5-1
j_gene: TRBJ2-7
d_gene: .
CDR3nt: TGCGCCAGCAGCCCGGCCGGGGGATTGGTATGGGAGCAGTACTTC
CDR3aa: CASSPAGGLVWEQYF

abundance: .
v_gene: TRBV27
j_gene: TRBJ2-7
d_gene: TRBD1
CDR3nt: TGTGCCAGCAGTTTGAACAGGGGCCACGAGCAGTACTTC
CDR3aa: CASSLNRGHEQYF

abundance: once
v_gene: TRBV9
j_gene: TRBJ1-2
d_gene: .
CDR3nt: TGTGCCAGCAGCGTCGGGGTAGGATATGGCTACACCTTC
CDR3aa: CASSVGVGYGYTF

abundance: .
v_gene: TRBV9
j_gene: TRBJ2-1
d_gene: TRBD1
CDR3nt: TGTGCCAGCAGCGCTTGGACAGGGATCAATGAGCAGTTCTTC
CDR3aa: CASSAWTGINEQFF

abundance: .
v_gene: TRBV5-1
j_gene: TRBJ1-1
d_gene: TRBD1
CDR3nt: TGCGCCAGCAGCGCGACAGGGGGCACTGAAGCTTTCTTT
CDR3aa: CASSATGGTEAFF

abundance: .
v_gene: TRBV10-3
j_gene: TRBJ1-4
d_gene: TRBD1
CDR3nt: TGTGCCATCAGCGAGACCGGGACAGGGAATGAAAAACTGTTTTTT
CDR3aa: CAISETGTGNEKLFF

abundance: once
v_gene: TRBV6-5
j_gene: TRBJ1-2
d_gene: .
CDR3nt: TGTGCCAGCAGCCCCTCGGGGGAGGACTATGGCTACACCTTC
CDR3aa: CASSPSGEDYGYTF

abundance: .
v_gene: TRBV4-1
j_gene: TRBJ2-6
d_gene: .
CDR3nt: TGCGCCAGACCCAGGGTTTATGCTGGGGCCAACGTCCTGACTTTC
CDR3aa: CARPRVYAGANVLTF

abundance: .
v_gene: TRBV9
j_gene: TRBJ1-1
d_gene: .
CDR3nt: TGTGCCAGCAGCGTAGAAGGGGGCACTGAAGCTTTCTTT
CDR3aa: CASSVEGGTEAFF

abundance: .
v_gene: TRBV11-3
j_gene: TRBJ2-7
d_gene: TRBD2
CDR3nt: TGTGCCAGCAGCATGAGACTAGCGGGACGCCCCGAGCAGTACTTC
CDR3aa: CASSMRLAGRPEQYF

abundance: .
v_gene: TRBV7-6
j_gene: TRBJ2-5
d_gene: TRBD2
CDR3nt: TGTGCCAGCAGCTTACCTACTAGCGGAGTCCAAGAGACCCAGTACTTC
CDR3aa: CASSLPTSGVQETQYF

abundance: once
v_gene: TRBV6-5
j_gene: TRBJ2-7
d_gene: .
CDR3nt: TGTGCCAGCAGGGGCACGTACGAGCAGTACTTC
CDR3aa: CASRGTYEQYF

abundance: .
v_gene: TRBV5-1
j_gene: TRBJ1-1
d_gene: TRBD1
CDR3nt: TGCGCCAGCAGCTCACCCCAGGGGGCGAGGACTGAAGCTTTCTTT
CDR3aa: CASSSPQGARTEAFF

abundance: once
v_gene: TRBV6-6
j_gene: TRBJ2-7
d_gene: .
CDR3nt: TGTGCCAGCAGTTACGGATTGTACGGGGTCTACGAGCAGTACTTC
CDR3aa: CASSYGLYGVYEQYF

abundance: .
v_gene: TRBV7-2
j_gene: TRBJ2-2
d_gene: TRBD2
CDR3nt: TGTGCCAGCAGCGACCCGTCGCTAGCGGAGATCACCGGGGAGCTGTTTTTT
CDR3aa: CASSDPSLAEITGELFF

abundance: .
v_gene: TRBV15
j_gene: TRBJ2-7
d_gene: .
CDR3nt: TGTGCCACCAGCGGATTTCGGGACAACTCCTACGAGCAGTACTTC
CDR3aa: CATSGFRDNSYEQYF

abundance: .
v_gene: TRBV9
j_gene: TRBJ1-2
d_gene: .
CDR3nt: TGTGCCAGCAGCGCCTCCCACCGACAGACTGTTAACTATGGCTACACCTTC
CDR3aa: CASSASHRQTVNYGYTF

abundance: .
v_gene: TRBV6-5
j_gene: TRBJ2-7
d_gene: TRBD2
CDR3nt: TGTGCCAGCAGCCTATTCGGACTAGCAGGCGAGCAGTACTTC
CDR3aa: CASSLFGLAGEQYF

abundance: .
v_gene: TRBV2
j_gene: TRBJ1-3
d_gene: .
CDR3nt: TGTGCCAGCAGTGACCTCGGCAGCGAAACTGGAAACACCATATATTTT
CDR3aa: CASSDLGSETGNTIYF

abundance: .
v_gene: TRBV15
j_gene: TRBJ1-1
d_gene: .
CDR3nt: TGTGCCACCAGGGGCGGGGAGGGAACTGAAGCTTTCTTT
CDR3aa: CATRGGEGTEAFF

abundance: once
v_gene: TRBV2
j_gene: TRBJ1-2
d_gene: TRBD1
CDR3nt: TGTGCCAGCAGTGCGGAGGGGGCGCGGGGCTACACCTTC
CDR3aa: CASSAEGARGYTF

abundance: .
v_gene: TRBV6-5
j_gene: TRBJ2-7
d_gene: .
CDR3nt: TGTGCCAGCAGTTATTCGGGACTGCTCCCTACCTACGAGCAGTACTTC
CDR3aa: CASSYSGLLPTYEQYF

abundance: .
v_gene: TRBV19
j_gene: TRBJ2-7
d_gene: TRBD1
CDR3nt: TGTGCCACTCAACCGGGACAGGGGGCATGGGAGCAGTACTTC
CDR3aa: CATQPGQGAWEQYF

abundance: few
v_gene: TRBV6-4
j_gene: TRBJ1-5
d_gene: .
CDR3nt: TGTGCCAGCAGTGCGGACATCAATCAGCCCCAGCATTTT
CDR3aa: CASSADINQPQHF

abundance: .
v_gene: TRBV5-6
j_gene: TRBJ2-1
d_gene: .
CDR3nt: TGTGCCAGCAGCTTATTAGGAGGTCCGAATGAGCAGTTCTTC
CDR3aa: CASSLLGGPNEQFF

abundance: .
v_gene: TRBV7-9
j_gene: TRBJ1-2
d_gene: TRBD1
CDR3nt: TGTGCCAGCAGCTTAACAGGGGGCTGGGGCTACACCTTC
CDR3aa: CASSLTGGWGYTF

abundance: .
v_gene: TRBV2
j_gene: TRBJ2-3
d_gene: .
CDR3nt: TGTGCCAGCATTTGGATGCAGGGCGCGCAGTATTTT
CDR3aa: CASIWMQGAQYF

abundance: .
v_gene: TRBV4-3
j_gene: TRBJ2-3
d_gene: TRBD2
CDR3nt: TGCGCCAGCAGCCAAGCTTTCGCGGGAGAAGCAGATACGCAGTATTTT
CDR3aa: CASSQAFAGEADTQYF

abundance: .
v_gene: TRBV2
j_gene: TRBJ1-2
d_gene: TRBD1
CDR3nt: TGTGCCAGCAGTGAAGCGCTTCCGGACAGGGACTATGGCTACACCTTC
CDR3aa: CASSEALPDRDYGYTF

abundance: .
v_gene: TRBV27
j_gene: TRBJ1-4
d_gene: .
CDR3nt: TGTGCCAGCAGTCTTCGGGAAGAACGGAAAAAACTGTTTTTT
CDR3aa: CASSLREERKKLFF